The rows below give T cell receptor beta chains drawn from one sample of a study of blood T cell repertoires in COVID-19. Repertoires were generated with immunoSEQ multiplex PCR, while TCRdb's copy carries only in-frame clones and drops some. The sample consists of around 700,000 clones, 85% to 90% of them appearing once. The sample consisted of peripheral blood. These receptors were taken from a woman younger than 30 with acute or convalescent COVID-19. Both conserved end residues are part of each CDR3. Each record gives: J gene, clone size, V gene, CDR3 protein. Clone size, where shown, is once, few, many, or a class for clones that have expanded.

>TRBJ1-4|many|TRBV28
CASSLWKRANEKLFF
>TRBJ1-1|.|TRBV3-1/TRBV3-2
CASSVLLRTGMNTEAFF
>TRBJ2-2|.|TRBV3-1/TRBV3-2
CASSSRTSGGTGELFF
>TRBJ1-3|few|TRBV2
CASSLIQGPGNTIYF
>TRBJ2-3|.|TRBV3-1/TRBV3-2
CASSQVRTPSTDTQYF
>TRBJ1-6|.|TRBV30
CAWSNQGGPNSPLHF
>TRBJ1-1|.|TRBV6-2/TRBV6-3
CASSYSSSPTGWVNTEAFF
>TRBJ1-1|.|TRBV6-5
CASSYSDYSATEAFF
>TRBJ2-3|.|TRBV28
CASSFHPSDTQYF
>TRBJ1-2|.|TRBV4-1
CASSSQWSGNNYGYTF
>TRBJ2-1|.|TRBV11-2
CASSLDRSGNEQFF
>TRBJ1-2|.|TRBV2
CASISVPSGGYTF
>TRBJ1-2|.|TRBV19
CASSPPGGGWNYGYTF
>TRBJ2-7|.|TRBV12-3/TRBV12-4
CASSLRGYEQYF
>TRBJ1-1|.|TRBV24-1
CATSDRDRERSEAFF
>TRBJ1-2|.|TRBV27
CASSLTQGAKPYGYTF
>TRBJ1-2|.|TRBV19
CASSLSGTRGYTF
>TRBJ2-7|few|TRBV4-2
CASSQESHLAGSNYEQYF
>TRBJ1-2|.|TRBV5-6
CASSLAGWRDYGYTF
>TRBJ2-7|.|TRBV6-1
CASSEGGDSWGYEQYF
>TRBJ1-6|.|TRBV27
CASTSGGDYNSPLHF
>TRBJ2-3|.|TRBV24-1
CATSDPSGTDTQYF
>TRBJ2-7|.|TRBV7-9
CASSLAQVREAEQYF